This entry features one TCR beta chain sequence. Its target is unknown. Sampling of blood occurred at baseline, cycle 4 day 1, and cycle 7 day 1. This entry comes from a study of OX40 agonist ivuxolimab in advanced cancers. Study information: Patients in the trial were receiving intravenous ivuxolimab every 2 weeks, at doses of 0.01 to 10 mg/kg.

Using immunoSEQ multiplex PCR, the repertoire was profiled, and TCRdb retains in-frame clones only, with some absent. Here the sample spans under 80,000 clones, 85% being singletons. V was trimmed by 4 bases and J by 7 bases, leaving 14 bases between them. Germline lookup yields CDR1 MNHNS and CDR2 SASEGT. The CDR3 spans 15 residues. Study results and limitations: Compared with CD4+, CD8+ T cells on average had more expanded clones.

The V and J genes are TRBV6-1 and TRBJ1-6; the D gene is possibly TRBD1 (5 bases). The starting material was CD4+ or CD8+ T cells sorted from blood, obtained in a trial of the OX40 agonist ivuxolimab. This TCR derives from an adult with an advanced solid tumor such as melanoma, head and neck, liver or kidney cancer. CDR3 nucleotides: TGTGCCAGCAGTGCACCGGGACGTCAGAATTCACCCCTCCACTTT. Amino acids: CASSAPGRQNSPLHF.